This TCR beta chain was recovered during a study of cytomegalovirus exposure and HLA in healthy donors. Across the study: Of the donors genotyped, several hundred in all, over 80% fell in the Caucasian-associated ancestry cluster.

PCR was performed using 60 Vbeta and 13 Jbeta primers. Sequencing was performed with immunoSEQ multiplex PCR; in TCRdb, only in-frame clones are kept and a portion is missing. The sample holds 220,000 or so clones, more than 60% seen once. Material for sequencing was PBMCs. The receptor was isolated from a woman in her twenties or thirties in good health and CMV-seronegative.

The CDR3 spells CAVRKTGTYGYTF. Written as DNA, the CDR3 is TGTGCCGTACGAAAAACAGGGACCTATGGCTACACCTTC. This chain connects TRBV6-1 to TRBJ1-2; the D gene is possibly TRBD1 (6 bases). Germline V lookup: CDR1 MNHNS, CDR2 SASEGT. Trimming removed 11 bases at V and 4 bases at J, with 17 bases between. The CDR3 spans 13 residues.